The TCR beta chain under discussion was sequenced for a study of blood T cell repertoires in COVID-19. Using immunoSEQ multiplex PCR, the repertoire was profiled, and TCRdb retains in-frame clones only, with some absent. The sample contains about 28,000 clones, roughly 90% of which appear only once. Sequenced input: peripheral blood. This receptor was taken from a man aged 60 to 69 with active COVID-19.

The CDR3 spells CASSSPVRADRASGYTF. CDR3 nucleotides: TGTGCCAGCAGTTCCCCCGTGAGGGCGGACAGGGCTTCTGGCTACACCTTC. The chain links TRBV28 to TRBJ1-2; the match to TRBD1 covers 8 bases. The V gene's germline CDR1 is MDHEN and CDR2 SYDVKM. This CDR3 comprises 17 residues. V lost 4 bases to trimming and J lost 7 bases; unmatched junction nucleotides: 17.